This T cell receptor beta chain was sequenced in a study of monozygotic twins with inflammatory bowel disease. TCRdb re-called the 5' RACE reads, yielding one record per CDR3 amino acid sequence without DNA. In all, the sample yields about 300,000 distinct CDR3 sequences. This CDR3 is built from 16 residues. In germline, CDR1 is SGHTA, CDR2 FQGNSA. This sequence joins TRBV7-2 and TRBJ1-2; TCRdb picks TRBD1, but there is no DNA to check that call. The source material was blood. This TCR derives from a human donor with ulcerative colitis or Crohn's disease, or a healthy co-twin of an affected twin (not recorded which). CDR3 loop: CASSLVFTGEGYGYTF.